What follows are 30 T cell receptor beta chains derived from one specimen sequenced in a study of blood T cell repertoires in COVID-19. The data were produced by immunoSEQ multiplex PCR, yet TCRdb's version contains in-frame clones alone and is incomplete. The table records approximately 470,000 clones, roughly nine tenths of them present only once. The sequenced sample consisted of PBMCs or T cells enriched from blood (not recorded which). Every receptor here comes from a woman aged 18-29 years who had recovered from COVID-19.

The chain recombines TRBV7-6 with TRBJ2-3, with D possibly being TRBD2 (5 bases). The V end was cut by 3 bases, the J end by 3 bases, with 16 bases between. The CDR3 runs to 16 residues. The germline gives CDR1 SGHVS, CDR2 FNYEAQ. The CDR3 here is CASSFAPSPGTDTQYF. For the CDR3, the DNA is TGTGCCAGCAGCTTCGCCCCAAGCCCGGGGACAGATACGCAGTATTTT. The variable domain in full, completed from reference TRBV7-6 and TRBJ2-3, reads GAGVSQSPRYKVTKRGQDVALRCDPISGHVSLYWYRQALGQGPEFLTYFNYEAQQDKSGLPNDRFSAERPEGSISTLTIQRTEQRDSAMYRCASSFAPSPGTDTQYFGPGTRLTVL.

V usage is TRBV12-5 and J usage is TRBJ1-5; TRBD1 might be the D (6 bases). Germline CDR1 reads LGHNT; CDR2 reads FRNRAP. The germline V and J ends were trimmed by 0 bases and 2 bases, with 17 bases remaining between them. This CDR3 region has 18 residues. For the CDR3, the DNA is TGTGCTAGTGGTTTGGTTGTCGGGGGGGCTTGGGGCAATCAGCCCCAGCATTTT. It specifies CASGLVVGGAWGNQPQHF.

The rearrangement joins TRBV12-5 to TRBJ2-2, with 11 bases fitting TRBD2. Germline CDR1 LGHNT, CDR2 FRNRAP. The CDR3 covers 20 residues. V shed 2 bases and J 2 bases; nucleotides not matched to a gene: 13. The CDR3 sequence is CASGLTLAGGPTLNTGELFF. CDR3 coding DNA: TGTGCTAGTGGTTTGACCCTAGCGGGGGGTCCCACCTTAAACACCGGGGAGCTGTTTTTT.

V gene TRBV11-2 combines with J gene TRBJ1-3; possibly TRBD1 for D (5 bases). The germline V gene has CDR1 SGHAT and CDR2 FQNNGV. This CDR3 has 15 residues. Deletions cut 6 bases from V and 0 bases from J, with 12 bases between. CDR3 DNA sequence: TGTGCCAGCAGTCCTGGACACAACTCTGGAAACACCATATATTTT. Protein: CASSPGHNSGNTIYF.

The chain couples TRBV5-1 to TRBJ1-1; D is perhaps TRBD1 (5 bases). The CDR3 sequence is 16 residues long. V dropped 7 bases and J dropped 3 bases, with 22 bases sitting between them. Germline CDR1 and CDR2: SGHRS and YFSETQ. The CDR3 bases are TGCGCCAGCGTGCCGTTCGGGAGGGGTGAGGACACTGAAGCTTTCTTT. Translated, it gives CASVPFGRGEDTEAFF.

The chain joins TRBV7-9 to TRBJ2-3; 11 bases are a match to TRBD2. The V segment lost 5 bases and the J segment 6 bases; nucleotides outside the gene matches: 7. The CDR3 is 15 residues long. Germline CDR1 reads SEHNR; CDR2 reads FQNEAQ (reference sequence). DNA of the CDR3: TGTGCCAGCAGCCCTATAGCGGGGGGGCGGGATACGCAGTATTTT. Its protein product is CASSPIAGGRDTQYF. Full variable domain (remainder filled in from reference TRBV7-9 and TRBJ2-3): DTGVSQNPRHKITKRGQNVTFRCDPISEHNRLYWYRQTLGQGPEFLTYFQNEAQLEKSRLLSDRFSAERPKGSFSTLEIQRTEQGDSAMYLCASSPIAGGRDTQYFGPGTRLTVL.

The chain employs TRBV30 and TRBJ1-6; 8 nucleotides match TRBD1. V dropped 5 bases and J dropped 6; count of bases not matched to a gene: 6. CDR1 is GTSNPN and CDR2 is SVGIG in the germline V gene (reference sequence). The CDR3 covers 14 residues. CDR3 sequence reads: CAWQETGANSPLHF. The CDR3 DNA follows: TGTGCCTGGCAGGAGACAGGGGCTAATTCACCCCTCCACTTT.

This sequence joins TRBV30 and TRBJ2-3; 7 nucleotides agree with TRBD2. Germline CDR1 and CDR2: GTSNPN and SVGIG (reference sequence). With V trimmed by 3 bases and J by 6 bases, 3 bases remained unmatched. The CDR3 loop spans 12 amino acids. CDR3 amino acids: CAWRGGGDTQYF. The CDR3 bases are TGTGCCTGGAGGGGGGGAGGGGATACGCAGTATTTT.

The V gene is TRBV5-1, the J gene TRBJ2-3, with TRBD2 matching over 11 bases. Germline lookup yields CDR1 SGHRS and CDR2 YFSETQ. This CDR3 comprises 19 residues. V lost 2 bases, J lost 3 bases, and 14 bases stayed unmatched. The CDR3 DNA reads TGCGCCAGCAGCTTTTGGCTAGCGGGGGGCCTTCCTTGGACAGATACGCAGTATTTT. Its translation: CASSFWLAGGLPWTDTQYF.

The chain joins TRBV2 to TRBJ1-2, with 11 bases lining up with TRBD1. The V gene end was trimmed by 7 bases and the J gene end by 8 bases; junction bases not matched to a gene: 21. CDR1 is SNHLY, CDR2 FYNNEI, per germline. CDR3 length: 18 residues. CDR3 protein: CASTLPAPDRGRVKGYTF. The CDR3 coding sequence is TGTGCCAGCACCCTACCCGCCCCGGACAGGGGGCGCGTGAAAGGCTACACCTTC.

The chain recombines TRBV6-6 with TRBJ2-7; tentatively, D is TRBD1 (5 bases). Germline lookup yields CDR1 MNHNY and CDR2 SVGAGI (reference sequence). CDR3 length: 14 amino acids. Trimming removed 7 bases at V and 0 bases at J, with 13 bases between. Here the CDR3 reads CASNPIRGSYEQYF. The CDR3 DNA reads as TGTGCCAGCAACCCCATTAGGGGCTCCTACGAGCAGTACTTC.

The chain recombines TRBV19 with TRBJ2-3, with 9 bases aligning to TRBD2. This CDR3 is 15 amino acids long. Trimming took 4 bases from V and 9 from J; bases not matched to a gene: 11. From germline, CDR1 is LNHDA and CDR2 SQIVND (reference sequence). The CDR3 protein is CASSNSGGSRDTQYF. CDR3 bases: TGTGCCAGTAGTAATAGCGGGGGCTCGCGGGACACGCAGTATTTT. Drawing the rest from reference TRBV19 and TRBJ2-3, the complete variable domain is DGGITQSPKYLFRKEGQNVTLSCEQNLNHDAMYWYRQDPGQGLRLIYYSQIVNDFQKGDIAEGYSVSREKKESFPLTVTSAQKNPTAFYLCASSNSGGSRDTQYFGPGTRLTVL.

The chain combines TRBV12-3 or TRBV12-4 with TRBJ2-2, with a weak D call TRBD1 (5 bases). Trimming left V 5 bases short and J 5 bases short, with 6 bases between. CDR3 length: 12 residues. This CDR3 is CASSGATGELFF. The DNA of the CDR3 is TGTGCCAGCAGTGGGGCGACCGGGGAGCTGTTTTTT.

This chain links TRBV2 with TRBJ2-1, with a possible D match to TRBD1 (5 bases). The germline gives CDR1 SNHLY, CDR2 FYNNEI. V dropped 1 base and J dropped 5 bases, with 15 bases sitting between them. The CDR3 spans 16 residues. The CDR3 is CASSEGGQGSHNEQFF. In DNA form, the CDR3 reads TGTGCCAGCAGTGAAGGTGGGCAGGGAAGCCACAATGAGCAGTTCTTC.

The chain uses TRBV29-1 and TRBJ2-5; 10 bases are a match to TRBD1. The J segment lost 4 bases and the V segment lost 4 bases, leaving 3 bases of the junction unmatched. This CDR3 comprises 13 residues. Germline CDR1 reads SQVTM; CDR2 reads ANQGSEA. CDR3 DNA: TGCAGCGTTGGAGGGGACAGGGGAGAGACCCAGTACTTC. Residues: CSVGGDRGETQYF.

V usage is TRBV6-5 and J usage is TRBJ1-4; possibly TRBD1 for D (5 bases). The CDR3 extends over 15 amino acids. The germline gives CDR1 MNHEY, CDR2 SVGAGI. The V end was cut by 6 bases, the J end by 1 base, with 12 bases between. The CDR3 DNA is TGTGCCAGCAGCTCGAGGGGACTAACTAATGAAAAACTGTTTTTT. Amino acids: CASSSRGLTNEKLFF.

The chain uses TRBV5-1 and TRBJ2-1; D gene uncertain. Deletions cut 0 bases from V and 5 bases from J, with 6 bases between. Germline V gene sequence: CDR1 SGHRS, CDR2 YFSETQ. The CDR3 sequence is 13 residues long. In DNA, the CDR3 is TGCGCCAGCAGCTTGGACAGTGACAATGAGCAGTTCTTC. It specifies CASSLDSDNEQFF.

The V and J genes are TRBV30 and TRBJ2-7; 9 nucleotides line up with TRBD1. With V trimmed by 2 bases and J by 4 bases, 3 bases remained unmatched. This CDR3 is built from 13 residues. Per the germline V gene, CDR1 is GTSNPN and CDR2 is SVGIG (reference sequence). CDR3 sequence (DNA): TGTGCCTGGAGTTATGGGACAGGGTACGAGCAGTACTTC. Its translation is CAWSYGTGYEQYF.

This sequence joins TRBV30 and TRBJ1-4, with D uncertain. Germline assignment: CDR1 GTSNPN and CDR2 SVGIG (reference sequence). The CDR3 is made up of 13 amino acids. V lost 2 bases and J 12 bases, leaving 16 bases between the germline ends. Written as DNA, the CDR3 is TGTGCCTGGAGTCTCCGATCGTCCGGAGAACTGTTTTTT. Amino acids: CAWSLRSSGELFF.

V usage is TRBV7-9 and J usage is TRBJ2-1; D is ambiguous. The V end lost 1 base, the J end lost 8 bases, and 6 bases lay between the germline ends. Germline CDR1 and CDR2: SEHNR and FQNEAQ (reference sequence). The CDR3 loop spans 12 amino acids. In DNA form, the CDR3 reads TGTGCCAGCAGCTTAGTATCTTATGAGCAGTTCTTC. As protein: CASSLVSYEQFF.

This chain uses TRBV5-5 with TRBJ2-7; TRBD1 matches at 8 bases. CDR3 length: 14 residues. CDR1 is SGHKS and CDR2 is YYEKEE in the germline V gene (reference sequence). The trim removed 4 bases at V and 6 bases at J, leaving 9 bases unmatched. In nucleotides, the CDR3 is TGTGCCAGCAGCCCCCCCCAGGGGGCGGGCGAGCAGTACTTC. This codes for CASSPPQGAGEQYF. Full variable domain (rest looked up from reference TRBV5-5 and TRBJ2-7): DAGVTQSPTHLIKTRGQQVTLRCSPISGHKSVSWYQQVLGQGPQFIFQYYEKEERGRGNFPDRFSARQFPNYSSELNVNALLLGDSALYLCASSPPQGAGEQYFGPGTRLTVT.

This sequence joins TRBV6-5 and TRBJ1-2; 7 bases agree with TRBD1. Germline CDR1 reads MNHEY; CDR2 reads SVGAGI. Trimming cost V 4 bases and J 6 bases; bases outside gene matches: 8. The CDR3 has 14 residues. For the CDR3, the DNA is TGTGCCAGCAGTTGGGGACAGAAGGTAGATGGCTACACCTTC. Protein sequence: CASSWGQKVDGYTF.

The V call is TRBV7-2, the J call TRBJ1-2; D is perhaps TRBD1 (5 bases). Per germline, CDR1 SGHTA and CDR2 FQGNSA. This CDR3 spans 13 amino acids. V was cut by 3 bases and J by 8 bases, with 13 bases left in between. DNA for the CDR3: TGTGCCAGCAGCTTCGGCAGGGAGGAGGGCTACACCTTC. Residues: CASSFGREEGYTF.

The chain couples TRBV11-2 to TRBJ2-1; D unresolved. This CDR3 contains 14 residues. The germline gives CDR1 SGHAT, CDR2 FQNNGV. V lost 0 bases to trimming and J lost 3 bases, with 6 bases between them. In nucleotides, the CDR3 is TGTGCCAGCAGCTTAGATCCTAGCTACAATGAGCAGTTCTTC. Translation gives CASSLDPSYNEQFF.

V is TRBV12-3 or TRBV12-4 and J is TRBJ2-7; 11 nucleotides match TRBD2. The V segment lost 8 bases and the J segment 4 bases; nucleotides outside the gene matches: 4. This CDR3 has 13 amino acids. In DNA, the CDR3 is TGTGCCAGCGGGACTAGCGGAGATTACGAGCAGTACTTC. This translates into CASGTSGDYEQYF.

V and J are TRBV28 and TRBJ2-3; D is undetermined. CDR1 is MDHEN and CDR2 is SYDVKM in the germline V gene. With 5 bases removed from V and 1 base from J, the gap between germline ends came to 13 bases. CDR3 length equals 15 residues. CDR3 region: CASSPSLERTDTQYF. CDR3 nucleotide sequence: TGTGCCAGCAGTCCCTCTCTTGAGCGCACAGATACGCAGTATTTT.

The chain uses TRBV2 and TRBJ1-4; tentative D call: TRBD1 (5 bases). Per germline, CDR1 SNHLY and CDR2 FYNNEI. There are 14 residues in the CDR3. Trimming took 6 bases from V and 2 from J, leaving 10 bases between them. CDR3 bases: TGTGCCAGCAGGGGCAGGGCTACTAATGAAAAACTGTTTTTT. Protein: CASRGRATNEKLFF.

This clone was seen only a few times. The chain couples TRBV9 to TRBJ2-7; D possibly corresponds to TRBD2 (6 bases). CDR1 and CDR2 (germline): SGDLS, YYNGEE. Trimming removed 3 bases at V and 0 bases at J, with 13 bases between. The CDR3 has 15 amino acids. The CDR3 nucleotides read TGTGCCAGCAGCGCTGGGGCGGGGAACTCCTACGAGCAGTACTTC. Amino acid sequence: CASSAGAGNSYEQYF.

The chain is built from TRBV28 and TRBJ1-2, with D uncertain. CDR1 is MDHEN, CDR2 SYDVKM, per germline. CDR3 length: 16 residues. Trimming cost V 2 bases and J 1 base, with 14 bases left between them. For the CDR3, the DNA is TGTGCCAGCAGTTTAGGGTTTGGAGCTAGTAACTATGGCTACACCTTC. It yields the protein CASSLGFGASNYGYTF.

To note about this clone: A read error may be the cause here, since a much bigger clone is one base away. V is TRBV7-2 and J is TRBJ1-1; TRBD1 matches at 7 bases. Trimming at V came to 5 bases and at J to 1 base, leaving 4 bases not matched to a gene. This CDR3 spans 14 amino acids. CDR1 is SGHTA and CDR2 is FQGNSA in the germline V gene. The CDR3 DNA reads TGTGCCAGCAGCCCCCGGGACAGGAACACTGAAGCTTTCTTT. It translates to CASSPRDRNTEAFF.